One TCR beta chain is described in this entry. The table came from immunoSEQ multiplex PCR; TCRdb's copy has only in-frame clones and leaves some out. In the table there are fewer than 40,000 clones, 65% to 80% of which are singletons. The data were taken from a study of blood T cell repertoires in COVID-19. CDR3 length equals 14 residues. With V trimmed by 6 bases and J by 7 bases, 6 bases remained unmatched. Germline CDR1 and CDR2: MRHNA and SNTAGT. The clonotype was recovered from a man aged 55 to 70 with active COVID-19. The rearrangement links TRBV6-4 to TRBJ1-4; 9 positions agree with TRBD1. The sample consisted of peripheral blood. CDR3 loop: CASRAYRGLEKLFF. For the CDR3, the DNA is TGTGCCAGCAGGGCGTACAGGGGGCTTGAAAAACTGTTTTTT.